The sequence of this T cell receptor (beta chain) was determined in a study of shared clonotypes between healthy human individuals. Assay used: immunoSEQ multiplex PCR; TCRdb lists only in-frame clones, some missing. The sample carries some 2,100,000 clones, roughly 95% recorded once. The CDR3 covers 15 residues. CDR1 and CDR2 from the germline V gene are SNHLY and FYNNEI. V gave up 1 base and J gave up 2 bases; unmatched junction bases: 1. The V call is TRBV2, the J call TRBJ2-7, with TRBD2 matching over 11 bases. Specimen: naive CD4+ T cells sorted from blood. Subset reported: CD45RA+ positively selected. This sequence originates from a man younger than 35 in good health. CDR3 nucleotides: TGTGCCAGCAGTGAAGGGGGACTAGCGGCCTACGAGCAGTACTTC. Translating gives CASSEGGLAAYEQYF.